This T cell receptor (beta chain) is drawn from a study of blood T cell repertoires in COVID-19. Authors' data handling: From reference gene primer amplification, estimates of nucleated cell counts were derived. Profiled with immunoSEQ multiplex PCR; TCRdb holds only in-frame clones, not every one. V, J and clone size are those of that table, while D and trimming were read from the DNA. Seen here are over 10,000 clones, over 55% observed once, and the top ten hold just over 6%. This CDR3 region has 13 residues. Germline CDR1 reads SEHNR; CDR2 reads FQNEAQ (reference sequence). The trim removed 5 bases at V and 4 bases at J, leaving 3 bases unmatched. Followed over time, Seattle patients had been enrolled while infection was active.

The TCR comes from a man aged 60 to 75 with COVID-19, enrolled during active disease. The chain couples TRBV7-9 to TRBJ1-1, with 8 bases matching TRBD1. Sample: peripheral blood. The chain's CDR3 is CASSLQGGTEAFF. The DNA for the CDR3 is TGTGCCAGCAGCCTACAGGGGGGCACTGAAGCTTTCTTT.